This TCR beta chain was sequenced during a study of blood T cell repertoires in COVID-19. The CDR3 has 17 amino acids. V lost 5 bases to trimming and J lost 0 bases, with 17 bases between them. Germline V gene sequence: CDR1 SNHLY, CDR2 FYNNEI. Study processing details: Reference gene primer amplification in the assay estimated nucleated cell counts. Method: immunoSEQ multiplex PCR; TCRdb's copy keeps in-frame clones and lacks some. V, J and clone size derive from that table, while D and trimming were established from the DNA sequence. The sample records around 370,000 clones, under 95% being singletons.

The sample comprised peripheral blood. This chain uses TRBV2 with TRBJ2-1; weak D call: TRBD1 (6 bases). This clonotype originated in a woman younger than 30 who had recovered from COVID-19. CDR3 in DNA: TGTGCCAGCAGTCGCAGGGGTATGACGAGCTCCTACAATGAGCAGTTCTTC. It specifies CASSRRGMTSSYNEQFF.